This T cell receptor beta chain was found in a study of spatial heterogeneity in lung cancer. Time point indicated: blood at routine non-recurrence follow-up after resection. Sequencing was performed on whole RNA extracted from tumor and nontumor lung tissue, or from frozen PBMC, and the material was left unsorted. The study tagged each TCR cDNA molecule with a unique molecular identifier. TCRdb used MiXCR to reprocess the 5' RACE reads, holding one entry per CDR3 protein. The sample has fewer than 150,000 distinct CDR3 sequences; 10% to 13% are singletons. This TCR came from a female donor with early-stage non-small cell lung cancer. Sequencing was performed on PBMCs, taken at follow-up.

The CDR3 spells CASSFTGATPEAFF. CDR3 sequence (DNA): TGTGCCAGCAGTTTTACCGGGGCCACTCCTGAAGCTTTCTTT. This chain connects TRBV12-3 or TRBV12-4 to TRBJ1-1; D might be TRBD1 (5 bases). There are 14 residues in the CDR3. Between the trimmed V and J ends, which lost 3 bases and 6 bases, there was a span of 14 bases.